The 23 T cell receptor beta chains below were found in one sample sequenced in a study of T cell repertoires in cytomegalovirus infection. No antigen has been identified for these receptors. TCRdb independently ran MiXCR on the reads; one entry per CDR3 protein. The sample includes some 700,000 distinct CDR3 sequences, around a third seen only once; the top ten take about 20%. Here the sequenced sample was cultured PBMCs, taken from culture after CMV antigen stimulation. The receptors here all came from a human donor in good health (CMV status not recorded). Some clones in this sample may be carry-over from other donors' samples.

This clonotype was seen ten or more times. The V and J genes are TRBV7-8 and TRBJ1-5; 7 nucleotides align to TRBD1. This CDR3 spans 17 amino acids. Germline V gene lookup returns CDR1 SGHVS and CDR2 FQNEAQ. V was pared by 4 bases and J by 0 bases, with 9 bases of the junction left unmatched. The CDR3 loop is CASSSNNRGYSNQPQHF. The CDR3 nucleotides are TGTGCCAGCAGCTCCAACAACAGGGGTTATAGCAATCAGCCCCAGCATTTT.

This clonotype was recorded a few times. The CDR3 DNA reads as TGCGCCAGCAGCCAAGATTCCGGGCGGGGGAACACTGAAGCTTTCTTT. Encoded protein: CASSQDSGRGNTEAFF. The genes are TRBV4-1 and TRBJ1-1; no firm D call. The CDR3 contains 16 residues. The V gene's germline CDR1 is MGHRA and CDR2 YSYEKL. Trimming removed 0 bases from V and 1 base from J, with 12 bases in between.

The chain couples TRBV6-5 to TRBJ2-1, with 13 bases aligning to TRBD2. CDR3 length: 20 residues. The germline CDR1 and CDR2 sequences are MNHEY and SVGAGI. Trimming at V came to 0 bases and at J to 5 bases, leaving 13 bases not matched to a gene. The CDR3 loop is CASSYSKGTSGNEYDNEQFF. The CDR3 DNA follows: TGTGCCAGCAGTTACTCGAAAGGGACTAGCGGGAATGAGTACGACAATGAGCAGTTCTTC.

This clonotype turned up a few times. The V and J genes are TRBV2 and TRBJ2-1; no firm D call. The CDR3 has 12 amino acids. Per germline, CDR1 SNHLY and CDR2 FYNNEI. The V and J ends lost 4 bases and 5 bases respectively, with 6 bases between them. The CDR3 region has the DNA TGTGCCAGCAGTGGATTAGACAATGAGCAGTTCTTC. Amino acid sequence: CASSGLDNEQFF.

V is TRBV7-9 and J is TRBJ1-5; a weak D match, TRBD1 (6 bases). In germline, CDR1 is SEHNR, CDR2 FQNEAQ (reference sequence). V dropped 1 base and J dropped 1 base, with 14 bases sitting between them. The CDR3 length is 17 residues. In DNA, the CDR3 is TGTGCCAGCAGCTTAGGAGGCGGCCAGGGGAGCAATCAGCCCCAGCATTTT. Protein: CASSLGGGQGSNQPQHF.

The rearrangement uses TRBV2 and TRBJ2-1; 9 positions agree with TRBD2. This CDR3 is 14 amino acids long. CDR1 is SNHLY and CDR2 is FYNNEI in the germline V gene. J lost 3 bases, V lost 4 bases, and 1 base had no gene match. The DNA for the CDR3 is TGTGCCAGCAGTGTGACTAGCGGCTACAATGAGCAGTTCTTC. Protein product: CASSVTSGYNEQFF.

In this sample, this clonotype turned up many times. V gene TRBV7-2 combines with J gene TRBJ2-1, with D perhaps matching TRBD2 (5 bases). Trimming took off 1 base at V and 10 bases at J, with 23 bases between the two ends. Germline V CDR1 and CDR2: SGHTA, FQGNSA. CDR3 length: 17 amino acids. CDR3 protein: CASSLEVRRAAAGEQFF. CDR3 nucleotides: TGTGCCAGCAGCTTAGAGGTGCGGCGGGCGGCCGCTGGAGAGCAGTTCTTC.

The J gene is TRBJ1-2, the V gene TRBV5-4; the D gene is possibly TRBD1 (5 bases). This CDR3 comprises 16 residues. Looked up from germline, CDR1 is SGHNT and CDR2 is YYREEE (reference sequence). V was clipped by 5 bases and J by 2 bases, with 19 bases between them. The CDR3 coding sequence is TGTGCCAGCAGGCATGGGGCGGCACGGGCAAACTATGGCTACACCTTC. This gives the protein CASRHGAARANYGYTF.

This clonotype turned up a few times. V gene TRBV28 combines with J gene TRBJ2-5, with D tentatively TRBD1 or TRBD2 (5 bases each). The CDR3 is 16 residues long. V lost 6 bases and J lost 5, with 22 bases in between. The germline V gene encodes CDR1 MDHEN and CDR2 SYDVKM. CDR3 DNA sequence: TGTGCCAGCAGGAGGGGCGTGGGGACCAATCGTGAGACCCAGTACTTC. Encoded protein: CASRRGVGTNRETQYF.

The chain recombines TRBV12-3 or TRBV12-4 with TRBJ1-4; TRBD1 might be the D (5 bases). CDR3 length: 13 amino acids. V was trimmed by 8 bases and J by 5 bases, leaving 12 bases between them. The CDR3 region is CASLGQLNEKLFF. The DNA for the CDR3 is TGTGCCAGCCTGGGGCAGCTGAATGAAAAACTGTTTTTT.

The chain has TRBV2 and TRBJ1-2; 7 positions agree with TRBD1. The CDR3 covers 13 residues. Germline CDR1 is SNHLY and CDR2 is FYNNEI. V shed 6 bases and J 6 bases; nucleotides not matched to a gene: 7. The CDR3 DNA reads as TGTGCCAGCAGGGGACAGCAGTGGGATGGCTACACCTTC. Residues: CASRGQQWDGYTF.

V and J are TRBV12-3 or TRBV12-4 and TRBJ2-7; D is undetermined. Trimming left V 2 bases short and J 5 bases short, with 7 bases between. This CDR3 spans 12 amino acids. CDR3 amino acids: CASSLYPDEQYF. The CDR3 nucleotides read TGTGCCAGCAGTTTATATCCCGACGAGCAGTACTTC.

This clonotype was counted ten times or more. This chain connects TRBV12-3 or TRBV12-4 to TRBJ2-3; D gene ambiguous. The V gene lost 6 bases and the J gene lost 6 bases, with 10 bases spanning the gap. This CDR3 contains 12 residues. The CDR3 bases are TGTGCCAGCAGCTTAATATCTGATACGCAGTATTTT. Amino acids: CASSLISDTQYF.

This rearrangement joins TRBV28 to TRBJ2-7, with TRBD1 as a possible D gene (6 bases). Trimming shortened V by 2 bases and J by 2 bases, and 16 bases separated the two germline ends. CDR1 is MDHEN, CDR2 SYDVKM, per germline. The CDR3 totals 16 residues. The CDR3: CASSLPRGSSTYEQYF. In nucleotides, the CDR3 is TGTGCCAGCAGTTTACCCAGGGGATCCTCTACCTACGAGCAGTACTTC. The full variable domain, rest sourced from reference TRBV28 and TRBJ2-7, is DVKVTQSSRYLVKRTGEKVFLECVQDMDHENMFWYRQDPGLGLRLIYFSYDVKMKEKGDIPEGYSVSREKKERFSLILESASTNQTSMYLCASSLPRGSSTYEQYFGPGTRLTVT.

The chain is built from TRBV7-9 and TRBJ2-1; weak D call: TRBD2 (5 bases). CDR1 and CDR2 (germline): SEHNR, FQNEAQ (reference sequence). V lost 4 bases to trimming and J lost 7 bases, with 17 bases between them. This CDR3 comprises 15 residues. CDR3 amino acids: CASSYAPRGRNEQFF. For the CDR3, the DNA is TGTGCCAGCAGCTACGCCCCCCGGGGTAGAAATGAGCAGTTCTTC.

In this sample, this clonotype turned up a few times. This chain joins TRBV5-1 and TRBJ2-1, with D unclear. V was trimmed by 0 bases and J by 5 bases, leaving 9 bases between them. The germline gives CDR1 SGHRS, CDR2 YFSETQ. This CDR3 contains 14 residues. The CDR3 region is CASSLGHRDNEQFF. The CDR3, as DNA: TGCGCCAGCAGCTTGGGTCACCGGGACAATGAGCAGTTCTTC.

V and J are TRBV6-1 and TRBJ2-5, with D hard to call. Germline CDR1 MNHNS, CDR2 SASEGT. V was cut by 9 bases and J by 0 bases, with 11 bases left in between. This CDR3 has 13 residues. The CDR3 DNA reads as TGTGCCAGTAGTCTGCAGTACCAAGAGACCCAGTACTTC. Its translation: CASSLQYQETQYF.

The rearrangement links TRBV5-1 to TRBJ1-1; D not certain. There are 17 residues in the CDR3. Looked up from germline, CDR1 is SGHRS and CDR2 is YFSETQ. V dropped 1 base and J dropped 3 bases, with 19 bases sitting between them. The CDR3 DNA is TGCGCCAGCAGCTTGAGTAAGGCAAAGAAACTCCACACTGAAGCTTTCTTT. Residues: CASSLSKAKKLHTEAFF.

The chain links TRBV18 to TRBJ1-1; 9 nucleotides agree with TRBD1. With V trimmed by 7 bases and J by 5 bases, 8 bases remained unmatched. CDR1 KGHSH and CDR2 LQKENI come from the germline V gene. There are 14 residues in the CDR3. The CDR3 reads CASFSGQGETEAFF. The CDR3 DNA is TGTGCCAGCTTTTCGGGACAGGGTGAGACTGAAGCTTTCTTT.

V is TRBV14 and J is TRBJ1-2, with a weak D call TRBD1 (5 bases). The length of the CDR3 is 19 residues. V lost 0 bases to trimming and J lost 4 bases, with 24 bases between them. Germline V gene lookup returns CDR1 SGHDN and CDR2 FVKESK. The CDR3 DNA sequence: TGTGCCAGCAGCCAAGATCGGCAGACAGAAGGGCACGAAAGCTATGGCTACACCTTC. It encodes CASSQDRQTEGHESYGYTF.

The chain is built from TRBV5-1 and TRBJ2-3; 15 bases map to TRBD2. V shed 4 bases and J 5 bases; nucleotides not matched to a gene: 11. The CDR3 spans 18 residues. Germline CDR1 is SGHRS and CDR2 is YFSETQ. The CDR3 nucleotides are TGCGCCAGCAGCCCTGCCCGGACTAGCGGGAGGGCCGAAGATACGCAGTATTTT. Translating it yields CASSPARTSGRAEDTQYF.

This chain joins TRBV20-1 and TRBJ2-7; D is unresolved. CDR3 size: 15 residues. Germline lookup yields CDR1 DFQATT and CDR2 SNEGSKA (reference sequence). Trimming took off 0 bases at V and 1 base at J, with 13 bases between the two ends. The CDR3 coding sequence is TGCAGTGCTAGAGACGTAGGGATTCGGTCCTACGAGCAGTACTTC. This codes for CSARDVGIRSYEQYF.

This clonotype showed up just a few times. The chain combines TRBV2 with TRBJ1-2, with 10 positions matching TRBD1. CDR3 length equals 16 residues. From germline, CDR1 is SNHLY and CDR2 FYNNEI. With V trimmed by 2 bases and J by 6 bases, 9 bases remained unmatched. CDR3: CASSERGRDRGNGYTF. The CDR3 region has the DNA TGTGCCAGCAGTGAACGAGGGCGGGACAGGGGAAATGGCTACACCTTC.